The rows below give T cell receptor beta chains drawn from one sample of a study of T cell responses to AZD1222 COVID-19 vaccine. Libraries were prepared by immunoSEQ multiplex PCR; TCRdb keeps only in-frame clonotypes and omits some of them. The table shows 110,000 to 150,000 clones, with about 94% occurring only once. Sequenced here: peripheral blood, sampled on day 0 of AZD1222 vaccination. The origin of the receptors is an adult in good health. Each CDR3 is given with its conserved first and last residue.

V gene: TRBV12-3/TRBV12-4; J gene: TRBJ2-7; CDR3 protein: CASSLVAYEQYF
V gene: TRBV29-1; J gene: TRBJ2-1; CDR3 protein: CSVDGTYNEQFF
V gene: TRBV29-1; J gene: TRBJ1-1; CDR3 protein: CSVRTGENTEAFF
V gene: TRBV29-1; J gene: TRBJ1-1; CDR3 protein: CSVEGSDRTNTEAFF
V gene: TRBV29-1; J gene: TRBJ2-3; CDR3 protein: CSPTYRGTQYF
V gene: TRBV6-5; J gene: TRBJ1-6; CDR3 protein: CASSYRSSYNSPLHF
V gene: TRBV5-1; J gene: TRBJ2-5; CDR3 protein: CASSSLGRARETQYF
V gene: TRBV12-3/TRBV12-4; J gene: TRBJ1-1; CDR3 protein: CASSLGPVTEAFF
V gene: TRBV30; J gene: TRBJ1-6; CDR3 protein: CAWRGDRDSPLHF
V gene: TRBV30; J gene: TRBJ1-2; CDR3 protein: CAWGGQGDYGYTF
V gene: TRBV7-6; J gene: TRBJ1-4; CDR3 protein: CASSLVAGTGPNEKLFF
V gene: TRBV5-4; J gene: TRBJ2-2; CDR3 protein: CASSFQRELFF
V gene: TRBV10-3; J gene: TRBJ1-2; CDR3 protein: CAISVWTGENYGYTF
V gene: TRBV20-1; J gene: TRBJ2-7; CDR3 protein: CSASRGIPYEQYF
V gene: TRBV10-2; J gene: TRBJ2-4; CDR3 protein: CASRPGTGGAPKNIQYF
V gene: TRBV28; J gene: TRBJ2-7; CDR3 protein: CATSQTPEPPYEQYF
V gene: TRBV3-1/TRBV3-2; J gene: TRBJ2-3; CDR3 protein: CASSQVTTGPSTDTQYF
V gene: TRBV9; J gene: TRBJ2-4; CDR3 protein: CASSVEIGNIQYF
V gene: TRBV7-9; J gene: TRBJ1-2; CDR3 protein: CASSFSGTGANYGYTF
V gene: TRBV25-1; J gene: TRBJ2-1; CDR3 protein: CASGNEGDRTNEQFF
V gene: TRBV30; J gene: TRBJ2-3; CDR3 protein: CAWTFTSGRAPDTQYF
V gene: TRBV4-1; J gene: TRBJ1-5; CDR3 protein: CASSQGRTEPEPQHF
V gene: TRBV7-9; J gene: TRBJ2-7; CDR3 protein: CASSLAQFRQGSYEQYF
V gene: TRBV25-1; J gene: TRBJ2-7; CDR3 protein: CASSDAGAYEQYF
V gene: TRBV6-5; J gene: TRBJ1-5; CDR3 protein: CASSRMGLENQPQHF
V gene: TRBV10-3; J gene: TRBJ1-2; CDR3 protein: CAISESAGNYGYTF
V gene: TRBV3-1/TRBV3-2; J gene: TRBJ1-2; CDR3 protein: CASSPRGRANYGYTF
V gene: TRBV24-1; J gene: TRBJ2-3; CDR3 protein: CATSEPNASGDTQYF
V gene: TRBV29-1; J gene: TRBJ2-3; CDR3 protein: CSVGPNTDTQYF
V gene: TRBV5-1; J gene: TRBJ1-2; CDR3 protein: CASSLDPGIRDGYTF
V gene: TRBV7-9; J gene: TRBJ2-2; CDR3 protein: CASSFPLPGQTNTGELFF
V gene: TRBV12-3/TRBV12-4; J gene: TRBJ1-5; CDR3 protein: CASSLQENQPQHF
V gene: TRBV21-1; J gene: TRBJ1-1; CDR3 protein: CASTRRGARHTEAFF
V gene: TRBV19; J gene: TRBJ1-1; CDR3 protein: CASSIEEENTEAFF
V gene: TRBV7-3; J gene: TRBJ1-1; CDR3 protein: CASSKNRGEAFF
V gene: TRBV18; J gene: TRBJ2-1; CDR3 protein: CASSPMGIFYNEQFF
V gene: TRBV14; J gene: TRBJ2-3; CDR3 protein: CASSLGLATDTQYF
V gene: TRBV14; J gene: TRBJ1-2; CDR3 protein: CASSPQVGGYSGTF
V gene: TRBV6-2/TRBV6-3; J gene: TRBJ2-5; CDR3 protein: CARSDFLLATCQKETQYF